The 9 T cell receptor beta chains below were found in one sample sequenced in a study of blood T cell repertoires in COVID-19. Using immunoSEQ multiplex PCR, the repertoire was profiled, and TCRdb retains in-frame clones only, with some absent. The repertoire holds roughly 330,000 clones, with over 75% as singletons. Sequences were obtained from peripheral blood. The origin of the receptors is a woman in her forties or fifties with active or convalescent COVID-19.

The chain links TRBV18 to TRBJ2-5; 9 bases agree with TRBD1. The germline CDR1 and CDR2 sequences are KGHSH and LQKENI. The CDR3 sequence is 16 residues long. V shed 5 bases and J 2 bases; nucleotides not matched to a gene: 9. CDR3 in amino acids: CASSTRKDRGQETQYF. For the CDR3, the DNA is TGTGCCAGCTCAACTCGAAAGGACAGGGGACAAGAGACCCAGTACTTC. The full variable domain, its missing parts supplied by reference TRBV18 and TRBJ2-5, is NAGVMQNPRHLVRRRGQEARLRCSPMKGHSHVYWYRQLPEEGLKFMVYLQKENIIDESGMPKERFSAEFPKEGPSILRIQQVVRGDSAAYFCASSTRKDRGQETQYFGPGTRLLVL.

The V gene is TRBV27, the J gene TRBJ1-1, with a tentative D call TRBD1 (5 bases). The CDR3 runs to 14 residues. V was trimmed by 4 bases and J by 0 bases, leaving 9 bases between them. Germline V CDR1 and CDR2: MNHEY, SMNVEV (reference sequence). This CDR3 reads CASSWGRVNTEAFF. DNA for the CDR3: TGTGCCAGCAGTTGGGGGAGGGTGAACACTGAAGCTTTCTTT.

The chain has TRBV7-9 and TRBJ2-7, with TRBD2 as a possible D gene (6 bases). The CDR3 contains 15 residues. Per the germline V gene, CDR1 is SEHNR and CDR2 is FQNEAQ (reference sequence). V gave up 6 bases and J gave up 5 bases, with 20 bases separating them. The CDR3 sequence is CASSYVRRGSDEQYF. The CDR3 DNA sequence: TGTGCCAGCAGTTATGTTAGGAGGGGCAGCGACGAGCAGTACTTC. The entire variable domain, with the rest obtained from reference TRBV7-9 and TRBJ2-7, is as follows: DTGVSQNPRHKITKRGQNVTFRCDPISEHNRLYWYRQTLGQGPEFLTYFQNEAQLEKSRLLSDRFSAERPKGSFSTLEIQRTEQGDSAMYLCASSYVRRGSDEQYFGPGTRLTVT.

The rearrangement links TRBV3-1 (or the pseudogene TRBV3-2) to TRBJ2-1; 11 bases agree with TRBD2. CDR1 LGHDT and CDR2 YNNKEL come from the germline V gene (reference sequence). This CDR3 is built from 17 residues. The junction had 8 bases not matched to a gene; V was cut back by 4 bases and J by 3 bases. CDR3 DNA sequence: TGTGCCAGCAGCCCCCCGCCAGGGACTAGCGGCTACAATGAGCAGTTCTTC. It specifies CASSPPPGTSGYNEQFF.

The rearrangement links TRBV7-3 to TRBJ1-1, with 7 positions matching TRBD1. Germline V gene sequence: CDR1 SGHTA, CDR2 FQGTGA. V was clipped by 3 bases and J by 3 bases; unmatched bases: 4. CDR3 length equals 14 residues. The CDR3 sequence: CASSLGQRYTEAFF. CDR3 bases: TGTGCCAGCAGCTTGGGACAGAGATACACTGAAGCTTTCTTT.

This chain links TRBV7-2 with TRBJ1-2, with D possibly being TRBD1 (6 bases). CDR1 SGHTA and CDR2 FQGNSA come from the germline V gene. The V gene lost 5 bases and the J gene lost 2 bases, with 21 bases spanning the gap. The CDR3 is 17 amino acids. The CDR3 is CASSRGGRSDKNYGYTF. The CDR3 DNA follows: TGTGCCAGCAGCAGGGGGGGGAGGAGTGACAAGAACTATGGCTACACCTTC. The full variable domain, its missing parts supplied by reference TRBV7-2 and TRBJ1-2, is GAGVSQSPSNKVTEKGKDVELRCDPISGHTALYWYRQSLGQGLEFLIYFQGNSAPDKSGLPSDRFSAERTGGSVSTLTIQRTQQEDSAVYLCASSRGGRSDKNYGYTFGSGTRLTVV.

The chain has TRBV3-1 (or the pseudogene TRBV3-2) and TRBJ2-7; 14 bases map to TRBD2. From germline, CDR1 is LGHDT and CDR2 YNNKEL (reference sequence). This CDR3 is built from 16 residues. Trimming removed 3 bases from V and 10 bases from J; junction bases left unmatched: 11. In nucleotides, the CDR3 is TGTGCCAGCAGCCACACGGGACTAGCGGGGGCCCTGGAACAGTACTTC. It codes for CASSHTGLAGALEQYF.

This chain uses TRBV2 with TRBJ2-7; the D gene is possibly TRBD2 (6 bases). CDR1 is SNHLY, CDR2 FYNNEI, per germline. The CDR3 consists of 13 residues. The ends were cut back, 6 bases at V and 3 bases at J, with 12 bases in the middle. The CDR3 coding sequence is TGTGCCAGCAGGTGGAGGGATTTCTACGAGCAGTACTTC. As protein: CASRWRDFYEQYF.

This chain joins TRBV3-1 (or the pseudogene TRBV3-2) and TRBJ2-2, with TRBD1 matching over 7 bases. Germline V gives CDR1 LGHDT, CDR2 YNNKEL (reference sequence). CDR3 length equals 15 residues. The CDR3 coding sequence is TGTGCACCAAGCCGGGCGAGGGGGCCGACCGGGGAGCTGTTTTTT. Protein: CAPSRARGPTGELFF.